The clone carrying this TCR beta chain showed up many times. Antigen: not known. The record originates from a study of identical twins. Study-wide findings and caveats: Abundant beta clonotypes from cord blood had fewer insertions, unlike memory repertoires, which showed none. Diverse VJ usage suggested most zero-insertion clonotypes were not invariant T cells. The degree of excess twin sharing was weaker in beta out-of-frame sequences.

A universal primer site was created by template switching, with the cDNA bearing unique molecular identifiers. TCRdb passed the 5' RACE reads through MiXCR, listing each CDR3 protein once. The sample comprises about 210,000 distinct CDR3 sequences, less than 9.5% of which are singletons, and just over 5% rests with the top ten. The CDR3 extends over 15 amino acids. Germline V lookup: CDR1 DFQATT, CDR2 SNEGSKA (reference sequence). V was trimmed by 0 bases and J by 0 bases, leaving 11 bases between them. This sequence originates from a woman in her late teens or twenties in good health. V usage is TRBV20-1 and J usage is TRBJ2-5, with D perhaps matching TRBD2 (5 bases). The sequenced sample was memory (CD45RO+) T cells sorted from blood. The CDR3 nucleotides read TGCAGTGCTAGAGATTCTAGGGAGTACCAAGAGACCCAGTACTTC. It encodes CSARDSREYQETQYF.